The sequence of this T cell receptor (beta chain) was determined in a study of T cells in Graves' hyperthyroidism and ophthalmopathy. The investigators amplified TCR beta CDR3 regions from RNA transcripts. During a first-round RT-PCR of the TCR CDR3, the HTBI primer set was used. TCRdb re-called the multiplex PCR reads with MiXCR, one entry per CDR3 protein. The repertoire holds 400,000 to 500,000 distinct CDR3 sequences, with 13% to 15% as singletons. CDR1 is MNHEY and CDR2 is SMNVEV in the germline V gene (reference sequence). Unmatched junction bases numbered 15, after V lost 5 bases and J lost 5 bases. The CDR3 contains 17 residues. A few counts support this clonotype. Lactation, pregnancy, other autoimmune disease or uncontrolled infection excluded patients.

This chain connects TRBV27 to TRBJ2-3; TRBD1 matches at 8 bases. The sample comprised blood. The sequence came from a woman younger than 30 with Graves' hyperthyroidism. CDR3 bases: TGTGCCAGCAGTCCCCTAAGCACGACAGGGGAAGAAGATACGCAGTATTTT. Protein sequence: CASSPLSTTGEEDTQYF.